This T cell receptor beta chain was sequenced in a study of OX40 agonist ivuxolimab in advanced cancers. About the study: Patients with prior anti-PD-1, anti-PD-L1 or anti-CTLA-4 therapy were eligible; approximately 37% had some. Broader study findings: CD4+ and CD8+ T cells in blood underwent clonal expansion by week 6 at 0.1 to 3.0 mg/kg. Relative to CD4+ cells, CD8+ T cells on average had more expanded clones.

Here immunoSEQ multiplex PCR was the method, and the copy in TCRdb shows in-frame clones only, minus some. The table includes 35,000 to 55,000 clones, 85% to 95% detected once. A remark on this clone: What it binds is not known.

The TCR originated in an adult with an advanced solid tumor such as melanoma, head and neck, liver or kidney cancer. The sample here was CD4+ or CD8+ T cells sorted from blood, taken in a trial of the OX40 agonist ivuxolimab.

Here the CDR3 reads CASSRWTSGTLANTGELFF. DNA of the CDR3: TGTGCCAGCAGCCGCTGGACTAGCGGGACACTAGCGAACACCGGGGAGCTGTTTTTT. The chain has TRBV2 and TRBJ2-2; the match to TRBD2 covers 12 bases. Germline CDR1 SNHLY, CDR2 FYNNEI. V dropped 6 bases and J dropped 0; count of bases not matched to a gene: 11. The CDR3 contains 19 residues. Supplemented by reference TRBV2 and TRBJ2-2, the full variable domain reads EPEVTQTPSHQVTQMGQEVILRCVPISNHLYFYWYRQILGQKVEFLVSFYNNEISEKSEIFDDQFSVERPDGSNFTLKIRSTKLEDSAMYFCASSRWTSGTLANTGELFFGEGSRLTVL.